A selection of T cell receptor beta chains follows, all from one sample in a study of blood T cell repertoires in COVID-19. The protocol was immunoSEQ multiplex PCR, while the TCRdb copy is restricted to in-frame clones and leaves out a portion. The sample gives about 310,000 clones, around 84% of which show up once; approximately 1.9% is in the top ten. Sequenced: PBMCs or T cells enriched from blood (not recorded which). All receptors come from a young woman who had been exposed to COVID-19. Both conserved end residues are part of each CDR3. The D gene is left open where the match is weak. Expanded clones get a size class; other rows say once, few or many, or leave the size out.

V	D	J	size	DNA	CDR3
TRBV5-1	TRBD1	TRBJ1-2	.	TGCGCCAGCAGCCCGGGACAGGCCTATGGCTACACCTTC	CASSPGQAYGYTF
TRBV4-2	TRBD1	TRBJ1-5	.	TGTGCCAGCAGCCCACAGGGGAATCAGCCCCAGCATTTT	CASSPQGNQPQHF
TRBV5-4	TRBD2	TRBJ2-2	once	TGTGCCAGCAGCCAGCGGACTAGCGGGAACACCGGGGAGCTGTTTTTT	CASSQRTSGNTGELFF
TRBV7-9	.	TRBJ2-1	.	TGTGCCAGCAGGTTGGGCGATGAGCAGTTCTTC	CASRLGDEQFF
TRBV27	TRBD1	TRBJ1-2	.	TGTGCCAGCAGTCCCTTTACAGGGGGCGCGGGCACCTTC	CASSPFTGGAGTF
TRBV4-1	.	TRBJ1-1	.	TGCGCCAGCAGCCAAGAATCTTATAGGGGTGACACTGAAGCTTTCTTT	CASSQESYRGDTEAFF
TRBV18	TRBD1	TRBJ1-1	.	TGTGCCAGCTCACCGGACAGGGCCACTGAAGCTTTCTTT	CASSPDRATEAFF
TRBV19	.	TRBJ1-3	.	TGTGCCAGTAGTATCAAGTGGGCTTATGGAAACACCATATATTTT	CASSIKWAYGNTIYF
TRBV27	TRBD2	TRBJ2-7	.	TGTGCCAGCAGTCTCAGTCCCGGGACTAGCGGGATTGAGCAGTACTTC	CASSLSPGTSGIEQYF
TRBV5-4	.	TRBJ1-2	few	TGTGCCAGCAGCTCGGCAGGGGACCCCCATGGCTACACCTTC	CASSSAGDPHGYTF
TRBV6-5	TRBD2	TRBJ2-7	.	TGTGCCAGCAGCCGTAGCGGGACCTCCTACGAGCAGTACTTC	CASSRSGTSYEQYF
TRBV9	TRBD1	TRBJ2-3	.	TGTGCCAGCAGCCCAACAGGGGCGAGAGATACGCAGTATTTT	CASSPTGARDTQYF
TRBV6-5	TRBD1	TRBJ1-5	few	TGTGCCAGCGACAGGACAGGGGCGAATCAGCCCCAGCATTTT	CASDRTGANQPQHF
TRBV28	.	TRBJ1-3	once	TGTGCCAGCAGTTTAGGTCCTCCTAGCTCTGGAAACACCATATATTTT	CASSLGPPSSGNTIYF
TRBV6-5	.	TRBJ2-5	.	TGTGCCAGCAGCCAAATAAACAGGGAGACCCAGTACTTC	CASSQINRETQYF
TRBV9	.	TRBJ1-6	.	TGTGCCAGCAGCGAGGACAGTACGAATTCACCCCTCCACTTT	CASSEDSTNSPLHF
TRBV19	.	TRBJ1-1	.	TGTGCCAGTAACTTAGGCGGGGGCGCAGACACTGAAGCTTTCTTT	CASNLGGGADTEAFF
TRBV11-2	TRBD1	TRBJ1-2	.	TGTGCCAGCAGCTCGTCGTTAACAGGGGAAGTTCTGGGCTACACCTTC	CASSSSLTGEVLGYTF
TRBV25-1	.	TRBJ1-4	.	TGTGCCAGCAGTGATTTGGGAGAGGGTAGGAAAAAACTGTTTTTT	CASSDLGEGRKKLFF
TRBV28	.	TRBJ1-3	.	TGTGCCAGCAGTTTAGTCAGGGCCCCCTCTGGAAACACCATATATTTT	CASSLVRAPSGNTIYF
TRBV5-1	TRBD1	TRBJ2-7	.	TGCGCCAGCAGCCCCGGGACAGGGATCCCGAGCTCCTACGAGCAGTACTTC	CASSPGTGIPSSYEQYF
TRBV29-1	TRBD1	TRBJ1-2	.	TGCAGCGTCTCGGACAGGGTTGGCTACACCTTC	CSVSDRVGYTF
TRBV7-9	TRBD1	TRBJ1-1	.	TGTGCCAGCAGCTCTCAGGGGGCGAACCGGAACACTGAAGCTTTCTTT	CASSSQGANRNTEAFF
TRBV11-2	.	TRBJ1-6	.	TGTGCCAGCAGCGGGAGGGAAGGGAGACCCTATAATTCACCCCTCCACTTT	CASSGREGRPYNSPLHF
TRBV18	TRBD1	TRBJ1-6	.	TGTGCCAGCTCCCCTCGGACAGGCGTTGGGTATAATTCACCCCTCCACTTT	CASSPRTGVGYNSPLHF
TRBV7-3	.	TRBJ1-2	.	TGTGCCAGCAGCTCTGCGGGGTTGGAGGGCTACACCTTC	CASSSAGLEGYTF
TRBV28	.	TRBJ1-1	.	TGTGCCAGCAGTTTATTCAGCAGGGGAGCTTTCTTT	CASSLFSRGAFF
TRBV5-3	TRBD2	TRBJ2-1	.	TGTGCCAGAAGCCTACTCCTAGCGGGAGGGCCGGGGAATGAGCAGTTCTTC	CARSLLLAGGPGNEQFF
TRBV7-3	.	TRBJ1-3	once	TGTGCCAGCAGCCCACAGGGTTTCGGAAACACCATATATTTT	CASSPQGFGNTIYF
TRBV30	.	TRBJ1-6	.	TGTGCCTGGAGTGTCTTGACACCTTCACCCCTCCACTTT	CAWSVLTPSPLHF
TRBV4-3	TRBD1	TRBJ1-2	.	TGCGCCAGCAGCCAACCCCGACAGGGAGGTAACTATGGCTACACCTTC	CASSQPRQGGNYGYTF
TRBV6-2/TRBV6-3	TRBD1	TRBJ2-7	.	TGTGCCAGCAGTTACCCGAATCCTGGGACAGGGGCCCTCTACGAGCAGTACTTC	CASSYPNPGTGALYEQYF
TRBV28	.	TRBJ1-4	.	TGTGCCAGCTCGACGCAGACGGAGTCGAATGAAAAACTGTTTTTT	CASSTQTESNEKLFF
TRBV6-2/TRBV6-3	TRBD1	TRBJ1-3	.	TGTGCCAGCAGTACCCACAGGGGGGACGGAAACACCATATATTTT	CASSTHRGDGNTIYF
TRBV7-8	.	TRBJ2-2	.	TGTGCCAGCAGCCGTCTAGCCCTCACGCCCGGGGAGCTGTTTTTT	CASSRLALTPGELFF
TRBV5-1	TRBD1	TRBJ1-5	once	TGCGCCAGCAGCTTGCAGGGGGCAGACAATCAGCCCCAGCATTTT	CASSLQGADNQPQHF
TRBV27	.	TRBJ1-4	.	TGTGCCGAGGGCGTGTTGAAACTGTTTTTT	CAEGVLKLFF
TRBV2	TRBD1	TRBJ1-5	.	TGTGCCAGTTTACAGGGGGGAGATCTGACCCAGCATTTT	CASLQGGDLTQHF
TRBV10-3	TRBD1	TRBJ1-1	.	TGTGCCATCAGTGGGAGACAGGGGGACGGAACTGAAGCTTTCTTT	CAISGRQGDGTEAFF
TRBV19	.	TRBJ1-5	.	TGTGCCAGTAGTAGACAGGATAGCAATCAGCCCCAGCATTTT	CASSRQDSNQPQHF
TRBV7-2	TRBD1	TRBJ1-2	few	TGTGCCAGCAGGTCCGGGACAGGGGCAAGGTATGGCTACACCTTC	CASRSGTGARYGYTF
TRBV29-1	.	TRBJ2-7	.	TGCAGCGTTGAAGAAGGGACATCCTCCTACGAGCAGTACTTC	CSVEEGTSSYEQYF
TRBV28	.	TRBJ2-7	.	TGTGCCAGCAGTTCGAGAGTTGGTGGCGAGCAGTACTTC	CASSSRVGGEQYF
TRBV9	.	TRBJ1-2	.	TGTGCCAGCAGCGGACAGCCGGACAGATTCTATGGCTACACCTTC	CASSGQPDRFYGYTF
TRBV19	TRBD2	TRBJ2-1	.	TGTGCCAGTAGTATTTATAGCGGGGGGGCATGGAATGAGCAGTTCTTC	CASSIYSGGAWNEQFF
TRBV28	.	TRBJ1-5	.	TGTGCCAGCACTCTCAGGGGCGGTGGTGGGCCCCAGCATTTT	CASTLRGGGGPQHF
TRBV11-2	.	TRBJ2-1	.	TGTGCCAGCAGCTTAGAACGGTACAATGAGCAGTTCTTC	CASSLERYNEQFF
TRBV12-5	.	TRBJ2-3	.	TGTGCTAGTGGTTTGGTTCCCTCCACAGATACGCAGTATTTT	CASGLVPSTDTQYF
TRBV2	TRBD2	TRBJ2-7	.	TGTGCCAGCAGTGAGGATTTTCAACTAGCGGCCTACGAGCAGTACTTC	CASSEDFQLAAYEQYF
TRBV4-3	.	TRBJ2-7	.	TGCGCCAGCAGCCAAGATCGATCAGGGGGGAACTACGAGCAGTACTTC	CASSQDRSGGNYEQYF
TRBV2	TRBD1	TRBJ1-2	few	TGTGCCAGCAGTCCGGCGGGGACAGCGAACTATGGCTACACCTTC	CASSPAGTANYGYTF
TRBV27	TRBD2	TRBJ2-5	few	TGTGCCAGCAGTTTAATAGCGGGGGGGATACAAGAGACCCAGTACTTC	CASSLIAGGIQETQYF